The rows below give T cell receptor beta chains drawn from one sample of a study of blood T cell repertoires in COVID-19. Some clones are missing from TCRdb's copy, which holds only in-frame ones; the method was immunoSEQ multiplex PCR. The data show about 64,000 clones, about 81% seen once. The sample taken for sequencing was peripheral blood. Receptor source: a human donor in a cohort sampled during active COVID-19. Each CDR3 is given without its conserved first and last residue.

>TRBV5-1|TRBJ1-2
ASSPLRGSYGYT
>TRBV15|TRBJ2-1
ATSRGGSTYNEQF
>TRBV2|TRBJ2-3
ASRGLAGSTDTQY
>TRBV29-1|TRBJ2-5
SAGQGPETQY
>TRBV6-1|TRBJ1-5
ASSGARQTPSNQPQH
>TRBV7-9|TRBJ1-5
ASSLALGSEEPQH
>TRBV10-3|TRBJ2-2
AISGDRNTGELF
>TRBV5-1|TRBJ2-1
ASSTSGTSASYNEQF
>TRBV5-1|TRBJ1-1
ASSPQGGNTEAF
>TRBV5-4|TRBJ2-2
ATTSGGGDTGELF
>TRBV3-1/TRBV3-2|TRBJ2-1
ASSLFLAGGNEQF
>TRBV9|TRBJ2-1
ASSVGLAGASPYNEQF
>TRBV19|TRBJ1-1
ASSIPGAPRGAEAF
>TRBV6-6|TRBJ2-1
ASSNPGLADHNEQF
>TRBV12-3/TRBV12-4|TRBJ2-5
ASSGGEGETQY
>TRBV12-3/TRBV12-4|TRBJ2-2
ASSYRGTGELF
>TRBV2|TRBJ2-2
ASSKVWAGTGELF
>TRBV24-1|TRBJ2-1
ATSSADRTHNEQF
>TRBV7-2|TRBJ2-5
ASSVRDSSSQY
>TRBV27|TRBJ1-2
ASSPIDRGISYGYT
>TRBV6-6|TRBJ2-3
ASSDRIDTDTQY
>TRBV29-1|TRBJ1-1
SVGDRGGGTEAF
>TRBV6-2/TRBV6-3|TRBJ2-1
ASSYSTQGGGNEQF
>TRBV7-9|TRBJ1-5
ASSQDTSNQPQH
>TRBV6-5|TRBJ1-3
ASSRQGSGNTIY
>TRBV5-1|TRBJ1-2
ASSKTGTGNYGYT
>TRBV27|TRBJ2-3
ASSVLSGGAVLAQY
>TRBV6-4|TRBJ1-1
ASRAPAGEAF
>TRBV5-1|TRBJ2-1
ASTQIAGVSYNEQF
>TRBV9|TRBJ2-1
ASSVGGQGAGNEQF
>TRBV6-1|TRBJ1-2
ASSEGRGSQGYT
>TRBV21-1|TRBJ1-5
ASNLQPQH
>TRBV5-4|TRBJ1-1
ASSLDRDKAF
>TRBV7-9|TRBJ1-5
ASSLAKGSNQPQH
>TRBV2|TRBJ2-2
ASKPTGTGELF
>TRBV12-3/TRBV12-4|TRBJ2-3
ASSYSTDTQY
>TRBV7-6|TRBJ2-6
ASSPGGANVLT
>TRBV7-9|TRBJ1-4
ASSRTRDSEKLF
>TRBV5-1|TRBJ1-1
ASSGQGEFTEAF
>TRBV3-1/TRBV3-2|TRBJ2-2
ASSWTSGGTGELF
>TRBV2|TRBJ2-7
ASRLPGQAKNYEQY
>TRBV6-5|TRBJ2-7
ATRSGRGGEQY
>TRBV5-1|TRBJ2-5
ASSPGVAGEWETQY
>TRBV7-9|TRBJ1-6
ASSLRQGNSPLH
>TRBV2|TRBJ1-1
ASTRGRYTEAF
>TRBV5-1|TRBJ1-2
ASSLSSGVYGYT
>TRBV11-3|TRBJ2-2
ASSLSKGAGELF
>TRBV15|TRBJ1-1
ATSPPTNTEAF
>TRBV6-5|TRBJ1-1
ASSRGRDPSGAF
>TRBV10-3|TRBJ2-2
AISALAGAHRRTGELF
>TRBV29-1|TRBJ1-2
SVERFRPYGYT
>TRBV4-1|TRBJ2-1
ASRPGQGGEQF
>TRBV14|TRBJ1-1
ASSLAGRGPEAF
>TRBV7-6|TRBJ2-7
ASSSMWGEGDRGLY